Included here is one TCR beta chain sequence, with context. Its antigen remains unknown. Sequenced by immunoSEQ multiplex PCR; TCRdb stores in-frame clones only, minus some. The top ten hold roughly 5.6% of the sample, which has some 82,000 clones, 85% to 90% seen once. The record originates from a study of T cell responses to AZD1222 COVID-19 vaccine. General observations from the study: Clonal diversity was possibly underestimated, and the donors were mostly white British, with more females.

This TCR was sampled from an adult in good health. Here the sequenced sample was peripheral blood, taken on day 0 of AZD1222 vaccination.

The CDR3, as DNA: TGCGCCAGCAGCACGAGGACTAGCGGGGGGGTGAACAATGAGCAGTTCTTC. As protein: CASSTRTSGGVNNEQFF. The rearrangement uses TRBV5-1 and TRBJ2-1; 15 positions agree with TRBD2. The CDR3 is 17 amino acids. V was pared by 4 bases and J by 5 bases, with 7 bases of the junction left unmatched. Per the germline V gene, CDR1 is SGHRS and CDR2 is YFSETQ. The full variable domain, with the rest looked up from reference TRBV5-1 and TRBJ2-1, is KAGVTQTPRYLIKTRGQQVTLSCSPISGHRSVSWYQQTPGQGLQFLFEYFSETQRNKGNFPGRFSGRQFSNSRSEMNVSTLELGDSALYLCASSTRTSGGVNNEQFFGPGTRLTVL.